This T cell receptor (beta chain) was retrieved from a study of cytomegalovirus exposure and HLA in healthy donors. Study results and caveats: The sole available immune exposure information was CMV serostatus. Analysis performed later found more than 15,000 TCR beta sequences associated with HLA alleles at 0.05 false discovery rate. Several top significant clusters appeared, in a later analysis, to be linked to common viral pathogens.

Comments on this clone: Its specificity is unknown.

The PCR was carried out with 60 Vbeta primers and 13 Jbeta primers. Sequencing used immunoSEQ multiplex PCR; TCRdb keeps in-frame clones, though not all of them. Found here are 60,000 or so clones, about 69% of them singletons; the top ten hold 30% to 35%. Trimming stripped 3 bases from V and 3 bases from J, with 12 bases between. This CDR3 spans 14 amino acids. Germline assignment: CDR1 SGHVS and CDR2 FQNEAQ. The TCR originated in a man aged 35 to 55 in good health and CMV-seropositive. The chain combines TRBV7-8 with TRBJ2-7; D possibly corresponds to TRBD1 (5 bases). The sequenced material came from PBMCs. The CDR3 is CASSFRESDYEQYF. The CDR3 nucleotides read TGTGCCAGCAGCTTCAGGGAATCGGACTACGAGCAGTACTTC. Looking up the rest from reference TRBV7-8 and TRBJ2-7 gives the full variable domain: GAGVSQSPRYKVAKRGQDVALRCDPISGHVSLFWYQQALGQGPEFLTYFQNEAQLDKSGLPSDRFFAERPEGSVSTLKIQRTQQEDSAVYLCASSFRESDYEQYFGPGTRLTVT.